The clone carrying this T cell receptor (beta chain) was observed a handful of times. These data belong to a study of T cells after yellow fever vaccination. Study-wide background: Preparation of the low-cell-number fractions used SMART-Seq v4 Ultra Low Input. Study-level findings and limits: In FACS-sorted repertoires, abundant clonotypes from the bulk population could appear as contaminants. Most primary-vaccination clones reappeared after the booster (approximately 95% CD4, more than 70% CD8).

This CDR3 is built from 16 residues. Trimming cost V 4 bases and J 2 bases, with 16 bases left between them. The authors made TCR cDNA by 5'RACE template switching, adding a universal primer site and UMIs. A single record per CDR3 protein comes from TCRdb applying MiXCR to the 5' RACE reads. The table records about 52,000 distinct CDR3 sequences, more than 6.5% of them present only once. The sequencing used CD8+ T cells not binding an NS4B(214-222) dextramer, sorted from PBMCs, collected 45 days after the first yellow fever vaccination. This sequence originates from a man aged 18-30 years who received the YFV17D yellow fever vaccine. The rearrangement links TRBV12-3 or TRBV12-4 to TRBJ2-3; D ambiguous. DNA of the CDR3: TGTGCCAGCAGTTCCCCAACACATACCTACACAGATACGCAGTATTTT. It translates to CASSSPTHTYTDTQYF.